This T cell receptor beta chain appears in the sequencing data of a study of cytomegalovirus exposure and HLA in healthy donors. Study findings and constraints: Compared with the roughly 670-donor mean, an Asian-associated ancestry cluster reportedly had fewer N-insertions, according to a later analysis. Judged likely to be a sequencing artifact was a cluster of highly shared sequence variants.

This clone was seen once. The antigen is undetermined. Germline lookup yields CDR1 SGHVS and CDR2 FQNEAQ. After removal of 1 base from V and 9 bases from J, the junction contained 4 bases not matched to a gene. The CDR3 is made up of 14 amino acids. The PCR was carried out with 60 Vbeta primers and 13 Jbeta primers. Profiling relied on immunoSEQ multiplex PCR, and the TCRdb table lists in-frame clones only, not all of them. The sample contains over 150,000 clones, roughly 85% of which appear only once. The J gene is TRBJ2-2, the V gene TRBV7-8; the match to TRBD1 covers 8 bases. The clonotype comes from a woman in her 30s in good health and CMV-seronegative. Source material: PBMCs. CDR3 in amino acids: CASSLGTGLRELFF. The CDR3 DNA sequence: TGTGCCAGCAGCTTAGGGACAGGGCTTAGGGAGCTGTTTTTT. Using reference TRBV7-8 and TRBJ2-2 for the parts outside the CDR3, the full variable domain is GAGVSQSPRYKVAKRGQDVALRCDPISGHVSLFWYQQALGQGPEFLTYFQNEAQLDKSGLPSDRFFAERPEGSVSTLKIQRTQQEDSAVYLCASSLGTGLRELFFGEGSRLTVL.